The clone carrying this TCR beta chain was seen once. No antigen is known for it. V lost 8 bases, J lost 4 bases, and 9 bases lay in between. Germline-derived CDR1 and CDR2 are MNHEY and SMNVEV (reference sequence). The length of the CDR3 is 11 residues. The record originates from a study of PD-1 blockade in mismatch repair-deficient tumors. Study at large: Enrolled about 2013-2016, patients had progressing, pretreated mismatch repair-deficient cancers of around 12 types.

Produced via immunoSEQ multiplex PCR; TCRdb's table is partial and in-frame only. There are about 63,000 clones in the sample; around 88% occur only once, and roughly 14% lies in the top ten. Overall study results and limits: Rapid post-treatment expansion, then contraction, generally preceding radiologic response, marked tumor-resident clones.

The TCR was taken from an adult with mismatch repair-deficient cancer. The chain couples TRBV27 to TRBJ2-7; TRBD2 is a possible D gene (5 bases). The sample here was peripheral blood, taken 52 weeks after starting pembrolizumab. This CDR3 reads CASRGLYEQYF. The CDR3 nucleotides are TGTGCCAGCCGGGGATTGTACGAGCAGTACTTC.